A single sample is the source of the 16 T cell receptor beta chains below, sequenced in a study of Graves' ophthalmopathy and Graves' hyperthyroidism. Transcripts of RNA were the source for amplifying TCR beta CDR3 regions. HTBI primers served in a first-round RT-PCR, which a second-round multiplex PCR followed. A single record per CDR3 protein comes from TCRdb applying MiXCR to the multiplex PCR reads. This table holds hundreds of thousands of distinct CDR3 sequences, roughly 20% found once. Sample: peripheral blood. The receptors originated from a young woman with stable Graves' hyperthyroidism. Some clones in this sample may be carry-over from other donors' samples.

This clonotype was picked up many times. The J gene is TRBJ1-6, the V gene TRBV7-9, with 9 bases lining up with TRBD1. Losses at the gene ends were 4 bases for V and 7 bases for J; bases not matched to a gene: 5. CDR1 SEHNR and CDR2 FQNEAQ come from the germline V gene (reference sequence). This CDR3 spans 15 amino acids. CDR3 residues: CASSYGTGSNSPLHF. The CDR3 DNA is TGTGCCAGCAGCTATGGGACAGGGTCGAATTCACCCCTCCACTTT. Variable domain in full (rest from reference TRBV7-9 and TRBJ1-6): DTGVSQNPRHKITKRGQNVTFRCDPISEHNRLYWYRQTLGQGPEFLTYFQNEAQLEKSRLLSDRFSAERPKGSFSTLEIQRTEQGDSAMYLCASSYGTGSNSPLHFGNGTRLTVT.

This clonotype was seen at least ten times. CDR3 bases: TGTGCCAGCAGCCAGTCCGGGACAGGGCTAAACGAGCAGTACTTC. Amino acid sequence: CASSQSGTGLNEQYF. The rearrangement uses TRBV3-1 and TRBJ2-7; 9 nucleotides match TRBD1. The CDR3 spans 15 residues. Trimming cost V 3 bases and J 5 bases; bases outside gene matches: 8. Per germline, CDR1 LGHDT and CDR2 YNNKEL (reference sequence).

A word on this clonotype: The conserved final phenylalanine or tryptophan is absent from the CDR3, which likely points to a read error. The chain combines TRBV20-1 with TRBJ2-2; 8 nucleotides align to TRBD1. From germline, CDR1 is DFQATT and CDR2 SNEGSKA (reference sequence). CDR3 length equals 16 residues. The ends lost 4 bases at V and 2 bases at J; junction bases unmatched: 9. The CDR3 protein is CSAIPGGSFNTGELFL. The CDR3 coding sequence is TGCAGTGCTATACCAGGGGGCTCATTTAACACCGGGGAGCTGTTTCTT.

This clonotype appeared many times. A read error may produce the germline difference seen at one junction end. The chain couples TRBV6-2 or TRBV6-3 to TRBJ2-7; 9 positions match TRBD2. This CDR3 comprises 18 residues. Germline V CDR1 and CDR2: MNHEY, SVGEGT. CDR3: CASGYSVAGEGGTYEQYF. The CDR3 bases are TGTGCCAGCGGTTACTCCGTAGCGGGAGAGGGCGGAACCTACGAGCAGTACTTC.

The genes are TRBV18 and TRBJ2-7, with D unresolved. Germline CDR1 and CDR2: KGHSH and LQKENI. The V end lost 4 bases, the J end lost 5 bases, and 18 bases lay between the germline ends. CDR3 length equals 15 residues. Here the CDR3 reads CASSHTNPKANEQYF. The CDR3 coding sequence is TGTGCCAGCTCACATACCAACCCAAAGGCCAACGAGCAGTACTTC.

V gene TRBV11-2 combines with J gene TRBJ1-2; D unclear. Germline CDR1 and CDR2: SGHAT and FQNNGV. CDR3 length equals 17 residues. Trimming left V 7 bases short and J 5 bases short, with 26 bases between. The DNA of the CDR3 is TGTGCCAGCACCCGAACAAAGGCGCACAGTGGGGAATATGGCTACACCTTC. Residues: CASTRTKAHSGEYGYTF.

This clonotype showed up just a few times. The chain combines TRBV19 with TRBJ1-5; D is uncertain. The CDR3 length is 15 residues. The V end was cut by 8 bases, the J end by 0 bases, with 14 bases between. Germline loops: CDR1 LNHDA, CDR2 SQIVND (reference sequence). The CDR3 protein is CASLSLWNSNQPQHF. The CDR3 DNA reads as TGTGCCAGTCTAAGTCTCTGGAATAGCAATCAGCCCCAGCATTTT.

DNA of the CDR3: TGTGCCAGCATACAGGGGGTGGGGGGCTACACCTTC. This gives the protein CASIQGVGGYTF. The V and J genes are TRBV28 and TRBJ1-2; 8 positions match TRBD1. The CDR3 runs 12 residues. The V segment lost 7 bases and the J segment 8 bases; nucleotides outside the gene matches: 6. Germline CDR1 and CDR2: MDHEN and SYDVKM.

A few counts support this clonotype. This sequence joins TRBV3-1 and TRBJ1-2, with no clear D. The V and J ends lost 1 base and 9 bases respectively, with 15 bases between them. Looked up from germline, CDR1 is LGHDT and CDR2 is YNNKEL (reference sequence). This CDR3 contains 14 residues. CDR3 loop: CASSQGSVSWSYTF. CDR3 nucleotides: TGTGCCAGCAGCCAAGGATCTGTCAGTTGGAGCTACACCTTC.

This chain joins TRBV30 and TRBJ1-5; D is possibly TRBD1 (5 bases). V was shortened by 1 base and J by 6 bases, with 10 bases between the two germline ends. Germline-derived CDR1 and CDR2 are GTSNPN and SVGIG (reference sequence). This CDR3 comprises 13 residues. CDR3 bases: TGTGCCTGGAGTGCCGGGACCGGTCAGCCCCAGCATTTT. Its protein is CAWSAGTGQPQHF.

This chain uses TRBV5-6 with TRBJ2-5; D is unclear. Trimming pared 2 bases from V and 4 bases from J, leaving 9 bases between. Looked up from germline, CDR1 is SGHDT and CDR2 is YYEEEE. CDR3 length: 13 amino acids. The CDR3 sequence: CASSFQLRETQYF. CDR3 bases: TGTGCCAGCAGCTTTCAACTAAGAGAGACCCAGTACTTC.

This clonotype was observed many times. The chain carries TRBV30 and TRBJ2-5, with a possible D match to TRBD1 (6 bases). This CDR3 comprises 13 residues. CDR1 and CDR2 (germline): GTSNPN, SVGIG (reference sequence). V was pared by 3 bases and J by 5 bases, with 13 bases between. Written as DNA, the CDR3 is TGTGCCTGGAGCAGGGGTGAAGCGGAGACCCAGTACTTC. Translated, it gives CAWSRGEAETQYF. The variable domain in full, with the rest retrieved from reference TRBV30 and TRBJ2-5, is SQTIHQWPATLVQPVGSPLSLECTVEGTSNPNLYWYRQAAGRGLQLLFYSVGIGQISSEVPQNLSASRPQDRQFILSSKKLLLSDSGFYLCAWSRGEAETQYFGPGTRLLVL.

The J gene is TRBJ1-1, the V gene TRBV13; 9 bases are shared with TRBD1. Per the germline V gene, CDR1 is PRHDT and CDR2 is FYEKMQ (reference sequence). The V gene end was trimmed by 5 bases and the J gene end by 5 bases; junction bases not matched to a gene: 9. CDR3 size: 15 residues. The CDR3 region is CASSPQGARETEAFF. The CDR3 region has the DNA TGTGCCAGCAGCCCACAGGGGGCGAGAGAAACTGAAGCTTTCTTT. The variable domain in full, completed from reference TRBV13 and TRBJ1-1, reads AAGVIQSPRHLIKEKRETATLKCYPIPRHDTVYWYQQGPGQDPQFLISFYEKMQSDKGSIPDRFSAQQFSDYHSELNMSSLELGDSALYFCASSPQGARETEAFFGQGTRLTVV.

The V and J genes are TRBV20-1 and TRBJ2-7, with TRBD2 as a possible D gene (6 bases). V was trimmed by 0 bases and J by 6 bases, leaving 18 bases between them. The CDR3 runs to 15 residues. CDR1 and CDR2 (germline): DFQATT, SNEGSKA (reference sequence). CDR3 DNA sequence: TGCAGTGCTAGAGATCCGGGGGTGTTCGTTCCCGAGCAGTACTTC. Its translation: CSARDPGVFVPEQYF.

This clonotype has a count of ten or more. The chain recombines TRBV6-2 or TRBV6-3 with TRBJ2-7; 10 bases line up with TRBD2. Germline trimming cut 7 bases from V and 8 bases from J; bases unmatched to any gene: 11. This CDR3 contains 14 residues. Germline V CDR1 and CDR2: MNHEY, SVGEGT. CDR3 DNA sequence: TGTGCCAGCACCCACAGGGCTAGCGGGGGCCAGCAGTACTTC. It specifies CASTHRASGGQQYF.

The genes are TRBV6-1 and TRBJ1-1; D call uncertain. The CDR3 totals 14 residues. The V gene lost 7 bases and the J gene lost 2 bases, with 14 bases spanning the gap. Germline V gene sequence: CDR1 MNHNS, CDR2 SASEGT. The CDR3: CASIRITLNTEAFF. CDR3 coding DNA: TGTGCCAGCATCCGTATAACCCTTAACACTGAAGCTTTCTTT.